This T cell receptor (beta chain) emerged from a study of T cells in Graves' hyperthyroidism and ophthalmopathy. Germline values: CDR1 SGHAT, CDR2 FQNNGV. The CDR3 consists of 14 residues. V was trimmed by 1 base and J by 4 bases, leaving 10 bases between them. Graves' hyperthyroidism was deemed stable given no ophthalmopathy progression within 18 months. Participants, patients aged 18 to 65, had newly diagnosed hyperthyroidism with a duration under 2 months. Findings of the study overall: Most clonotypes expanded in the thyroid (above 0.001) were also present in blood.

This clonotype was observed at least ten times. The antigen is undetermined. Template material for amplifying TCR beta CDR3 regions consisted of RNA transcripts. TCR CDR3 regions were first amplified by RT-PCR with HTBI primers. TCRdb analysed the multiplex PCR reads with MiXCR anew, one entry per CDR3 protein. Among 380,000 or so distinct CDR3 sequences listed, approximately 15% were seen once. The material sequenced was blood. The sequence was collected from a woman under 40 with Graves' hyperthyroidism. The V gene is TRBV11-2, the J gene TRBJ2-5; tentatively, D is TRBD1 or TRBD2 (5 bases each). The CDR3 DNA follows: TGTGCCAGCAGCTTAGCAGGGAGCGGAGAGACCCAGTACTTC. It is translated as CASSLAGSGETQYF.